This T cell receptor beta chain comes out of a study of blood T cell repertoires in COVID-19. Whole-study context: In each case, the material was cDNA or gDNA derived from T cells, B-cell-depleted T cells, or PBMCs.

Generated by immunoSEQ multiplex PCR, the TCRdb table keeps only in-frame clones and is missing some. The sample includes approximately 200,000 clones, about 88% of them seen just once. The V end lost 3 bases, the J end lost 1 base, and 12 bases lay between the germline ends. The CDR3 contains 15 residues. CDR1 LNHNV and CDR2 YYDKDF come from the germline V gene (reference sequence). The sample was peripheral blood. The clonotype comes from a woman aged 60-70 years with acute or convalescent COVID-19. The rearrangement uses TRBV15 and TRBJ1-2; D remains ambiguous. CDR3 protein: CATSSGAGNNYGYTF. In DNA form, the CDR3 reads TGTGCCACCAGCAGCGGTGCGGGGAATAACTATGGCTACACCTTC.